This TCR beta chain was identified during a study of long-term antiretroviral therapy in people with HIV. This CDR3 has 18 amino acids. V lost 5 bases, J lost 5 bases, and 16 bases stayed unmatched. In germline, CDR1 is MDHEN, CDR2 SYDVKM. Survey-level immunoSEQ v3.0 assays were run. Repertoires were generated with immunoSEQ multiplex PCR, while TCRdb's copy carries only in-frame clones and drops some. The sample has 18,000 or so clones; over 75% are singletons. J is TRBJ2-7 and V is TRBV28; 12 bases are a match to TRBD1. The TCR sequence derives from a woman aged 35 to 49 with HIV. The sample was unsorted PBMCs, taken at the start of antiretroviral therapy, before treatment. CDR3 amino acids: CASSTYVGSGTGGDEQYF. CDR3 nucleotides: TGTGCCAGCAGTACCTACGTAGGTAGCGGGACAGGGGGCGACGAGCAGTACTTC.